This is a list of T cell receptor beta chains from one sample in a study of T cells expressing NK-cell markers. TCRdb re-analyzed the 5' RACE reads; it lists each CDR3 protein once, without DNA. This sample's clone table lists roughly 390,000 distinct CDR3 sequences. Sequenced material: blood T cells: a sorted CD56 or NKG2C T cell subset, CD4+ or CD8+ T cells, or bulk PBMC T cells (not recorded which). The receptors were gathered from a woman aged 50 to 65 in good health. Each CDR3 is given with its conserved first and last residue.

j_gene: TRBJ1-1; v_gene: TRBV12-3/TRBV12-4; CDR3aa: CASTQGDGDTEAFF
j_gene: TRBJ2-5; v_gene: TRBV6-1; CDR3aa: CASSRTGVNQETQYF
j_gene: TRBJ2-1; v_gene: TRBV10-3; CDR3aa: CAIGGTVRNEQFF
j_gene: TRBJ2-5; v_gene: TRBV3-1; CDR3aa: CASSSPGSGGETQYF
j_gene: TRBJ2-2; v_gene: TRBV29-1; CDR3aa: CSVEDTGSTGELFF
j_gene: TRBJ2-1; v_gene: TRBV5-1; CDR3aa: CASSLGDIPNNEQFF
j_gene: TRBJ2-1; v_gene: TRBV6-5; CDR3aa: CASSRVSAGGPEQFF
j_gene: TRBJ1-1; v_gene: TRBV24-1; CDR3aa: CATTGLGGTEAFF
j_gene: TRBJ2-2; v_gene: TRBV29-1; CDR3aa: CSVELAAVRELFF
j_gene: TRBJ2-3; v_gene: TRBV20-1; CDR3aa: CSASPLAGAGDTQYF
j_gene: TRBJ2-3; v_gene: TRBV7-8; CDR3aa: CASSLDSSGRTPIEYF
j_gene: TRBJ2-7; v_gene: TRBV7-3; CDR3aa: CASSPGLAGIHPEQYF
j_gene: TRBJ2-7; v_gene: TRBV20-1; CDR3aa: CSAPGTGDYEEYF
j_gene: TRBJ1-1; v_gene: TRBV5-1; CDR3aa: CASSPGGRNTEAFF
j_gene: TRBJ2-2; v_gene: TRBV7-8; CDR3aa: CASSLRPSGQNTGELFF
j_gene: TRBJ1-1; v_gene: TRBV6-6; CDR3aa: CASSYSMTGKVTEAFF
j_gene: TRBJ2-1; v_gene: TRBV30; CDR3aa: CAWFPPGKNNEQFF
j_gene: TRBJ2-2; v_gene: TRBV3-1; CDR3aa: CATTFGTGELFF
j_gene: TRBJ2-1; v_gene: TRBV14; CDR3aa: CASSREGGPIYNEQFF
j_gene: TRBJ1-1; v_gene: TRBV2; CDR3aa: CASRVTGANTEAFF
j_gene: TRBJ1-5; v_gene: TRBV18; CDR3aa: CASSPTGVNQPQHF
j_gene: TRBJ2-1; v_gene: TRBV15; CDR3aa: CATSRDRLAGSYNEQFF
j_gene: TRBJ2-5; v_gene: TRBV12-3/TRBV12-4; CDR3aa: CASSLGSGRAETQYF
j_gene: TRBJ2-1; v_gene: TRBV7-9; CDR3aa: CASSRTGVAHNEQFF
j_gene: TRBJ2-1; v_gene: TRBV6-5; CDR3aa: CASRDPGQGQFF
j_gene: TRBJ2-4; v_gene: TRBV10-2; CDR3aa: CASKQENIQYF
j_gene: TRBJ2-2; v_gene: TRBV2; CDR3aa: CASSPLGGRVNTGELFF
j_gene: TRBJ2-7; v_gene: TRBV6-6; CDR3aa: CASSSPGLAGPGEQYF
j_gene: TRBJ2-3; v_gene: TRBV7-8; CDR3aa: CASSLARGFRPDTQYF
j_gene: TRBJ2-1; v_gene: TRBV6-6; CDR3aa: CASSFSGMSSYNEQFF
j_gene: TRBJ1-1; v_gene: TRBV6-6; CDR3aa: CASSYSTGWSEAFF
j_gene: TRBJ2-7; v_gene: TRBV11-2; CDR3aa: CASSLAMWEGPYEQYF
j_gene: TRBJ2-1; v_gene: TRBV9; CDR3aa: CASAIGIAGGNEQFF